This T cell receptor (beta chain) was obtained from a study of T cell repertoires in cytomegalovirus infection. Overall study context: Selected CMV epitopes included recently identified HLA-C-restricted ones as well as well-studied HLA-B-restricted ones. Indicated by public TCR beta signatures were CMV infection and matching HLA type. Study conclusions and caveats: Cumulative frequency of public TCR beta families picked out carriers of CMV plus the relevant HLA. In two of eight donors, the top clonotype was HLA-C-restricted CMV-specific.

From germline, CDR1 is DFQATT and CDR2 SNEGSKA (reference sequence). The CDR3 covers 13 residues. V was cut by 3 bases and J by 0 bases, with 6 bases left in between. Points on this clonotype: The target antigen is unknown.

TCRdb reprocessed the reads via MiXCR and lists one record per CDR3 protein. The table includes about 83,000 distinct CDR3 sequences, 40% to 50% detected once. The origin of this receptor is a human donor in good health (CMV status not recorded). Some clones in this sample may be carry-over from other donors' samples. The sample in question was CD8+ T cells from cultured PBMCs, obtained from culture after CMV antigen stimulation. V gene TRBV20-1 combines with J gene TRBJ1-3; D is ambiguous. The DNA of the CDR3 is TGCAGTGCTAGGGGGATCTCTGGAAACACCATATATTTT. As protein: CSARGISGNTIYF.